The clone carrying this T cell receptor beta chain was seen ten or more times. The data were obtained in a study of T cells after yellow fever vaccination. Turning to the study itself: SMART-Seq v4 Ultra Low Input handled preparation of low-cell-number fractions.

Template switching with 5'RACE generated the TCR cDNA and added a universal primer site and UMIs. From the 5' RACE reads, TCRdb called clonotypes with MiXCR, one entry per CDR3 protein. Of more than 90,000 distinct CDR3 sequences listed, more than 5.5% were seen once; the top ten hold approximately 2.7%. Trimming left V 5 bases short and J 13 bases short, with 15 bases between. The CDR3 has 13 residues. Germline V gene data show CDR1 as SGHTA and CDR2 as FQGNSA. This receptor was taken from a young man who received the YFV17D yellow fever vaccine. This specimen consisted of CD4+ T cells sorted from PBMCs, obtained roughly 45 days after the first yellow fever vaccination. The chain combines TRBV7-2 with TRBJ1-6; D perhaps matches TRBD1 (5 bases). The CDR3 is CASSPVGRFPLHF. The CDR3 DNA is TGTGCCAGCAGCCCGGTGGGGCGTTTTCCCCTCCACTTT. Full variable domain (remainder filled in from reference TRBV7-2 and TRBJ1-6): GAGVSQSPSNKVTEKGKDVELRCDPISGHTALYWYRQSLGQGLEFLIYFQGNSAPDKSGLPSDRFSAERTGGSVSTLTIQRTQQEDSAVYLCASSPVGRFPLHFGNGTRLTVT.